The source of this TCR beta chain is a study of blood T cell repertoires in COVID-19. Whole-study context: Sites across the United States, Italy and Spain contributed samples from acute and convalescent COVID-19.

V dropped 3 bases and J dropped 1 base, with 6 bases sitting between them. CDR3 size: 13 residues. The germline gives CDR1 SGHTA, CDR2 FQGNSA. Measured with immunoSEQ multiplex PCR; TCRdb has only the in-frame clones, and not every one. The sample yields around 200,000 clones, nearly 85% seen once. This clone appeared once. Recruited during active infection, patients (from Seattle) were subsequently followed longitudinally. Material: peripheral blood. This chain uses TRBV7-2 with TRBJ1-1; D is ambiguous. The receptor was isolated from a woman in her 30s with COVID-19, enrolled during active disease. The CDR3 bases are TGTGCCAGCAGCTTGGTCGGGAACACTGAAGCTTTCTTT. Translated, it gives CASSLVGNTEAFF.